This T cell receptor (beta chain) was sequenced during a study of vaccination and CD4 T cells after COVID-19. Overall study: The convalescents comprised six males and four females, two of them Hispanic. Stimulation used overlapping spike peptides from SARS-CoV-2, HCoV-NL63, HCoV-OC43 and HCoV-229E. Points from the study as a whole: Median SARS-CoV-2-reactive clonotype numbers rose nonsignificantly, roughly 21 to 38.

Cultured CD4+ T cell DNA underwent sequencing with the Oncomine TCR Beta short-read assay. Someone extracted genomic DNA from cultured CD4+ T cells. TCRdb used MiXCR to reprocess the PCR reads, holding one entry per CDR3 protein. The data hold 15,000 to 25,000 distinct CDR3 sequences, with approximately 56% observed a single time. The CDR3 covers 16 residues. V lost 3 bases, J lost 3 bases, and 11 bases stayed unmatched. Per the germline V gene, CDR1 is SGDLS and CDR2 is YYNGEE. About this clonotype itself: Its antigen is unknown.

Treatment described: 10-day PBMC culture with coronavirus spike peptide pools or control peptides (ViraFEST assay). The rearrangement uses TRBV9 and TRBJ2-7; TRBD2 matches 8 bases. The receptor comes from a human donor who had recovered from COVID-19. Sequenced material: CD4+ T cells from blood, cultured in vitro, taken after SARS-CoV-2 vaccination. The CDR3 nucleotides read TGTGCCAGCAGCGCCAGAATGGCGGGAGGCGTCTACGAGCAGTACTTC. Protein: CASSARMAGGVYEQYF.